The text below deals with one TCR beta chain. The antigen is unknown. This entry is derived from a study of multiple sclerosis patients with progressive multifocal leukoencephalopathy. Study conclusions and caveats: Clones expanded at PML were already present before and during natalizumab.

The sample's time point: before natalizumab initiation. All patients had prior interferon beta, and all PML patients were female. This was a survey-level run. Every PCR reaction included synthetic inline CDR3 controls for all V-J pairings. TCRdb's copy holds only in-frame clones and misses some; the assay was immunoSEQ multiplex PCR. Of approximately 31,000 clones listed, around nine tenths are singletons. The TCR originated in a human donor with multiple sclerosis. The sample taken for sequencing was PBMCs.

The CDR3 coding sequence is TGTGCCAGCAGCTTGAGCGCAGGTCGAAGGACAGATACGCAGTATTTT. Its translation: CASSLSAGRRTDTQYF. The gene calls are TRBV7-9 and TRBJ2-3; D not resolved. V was trimmed by 3 bases and J by 3 bases, leaving 16 bases between them. Germline values: CDR1 SEHNR, CDR2 FQNEAQ (reference sequence). There are 16 residues in the CDR3.